This TCR beta chain was identified during a study of T cells after yellow fever vaccination. Study-wide context: Low-cell-number fractions underwent preparation using SMART-Seq v4 Ultra Low Input.

On this clonotype: Its specificity is not known.

General study points: One caveat is that FACS-sorted repertoires could contain abundant clonotypes contaminating from the bulk population.

Template switching with 5'RACE generated the TCR cDNA and added a universal primer site and UMIs. In TCRdb, the 5' RACE reads were re-called with MiXCR into one record per CDR3 protein. The top ten clones hold approximately 19% of a sample with 300,000 to 350,000 distinct CDR3 sequences, around 4.4% of them seen once. The source of this sequence is a young man who received the YFV17D yellow fever vaccine. Here the sequenced sample was PBMCs, taken 15 days after the yellow fever booster vaccination.

The CDR3 here is CASSSGGGRVNYGYTF. The CDR3 bases are TGTGCCAGCAGCTCGGGGGGAGGCAGGGTTAACTATGGCTACACCTTC. V is TRBV7-2 and J is TRBJ1-2; weak D call: TRBD1 (5 bases). The CDR3 is made up of 16 amino acids. Per germline, CDR1 SGHTA and CDR2 FQGNSA. V lost 4 bases to trimming and J lost 1 base, with 16 bases between them.